This TCR beta chain originates from a study of T-cell memory formation after mild COVID-19 (TCRdb year 2021). About the study as a whole: TCR sequence clusters from the two donors were found to be largely donor specific. In two donors, T-cell clones that expanded and contracted after mild COVID-19 were followed by sequencing TCRalpha and TCRbeta repertoires longitudinally. Two young, previously healthy adult volunteers, one female and one male, were included in the cohort. What the study reported, not specific to this receptor: Only two mild cases were covered by the study, and larger cohorts that include severe cases with pre-infection samples were considered necessary. SARS-CoV-2 specificity was not confirmed for the second-wave clones peaking on day 37. Contracting CD4+ clones were located mainly in the CM and EM memory subsets, whereas CD8+ clones were found to be enriched in EMRA. Clones that contracted from day 15 to 85 showed balanced CD4/CD8 phenotypes, whereas a second wave of clones that expanded from day 15 to 37 leaned towards CD4+. Some responding clones were detected in pre-infection memory, which suggested that pre-existing cross-reactive memory T cells had joined the SARS-CoV-2 response.

PBMCs were isolated by Ficoll-Paque density gradient centrifugation. Notes on this clonotype: The target of this receptor is not known. No much larger clonotype is one base removed from it; base qualities were not supplied.

Taken from cysteine to phenylalanine, the CDR3 has 13 residues. CDR3 DNA only is kept here, 39 bases in frame from base 1. The germline ends are 6 bases apart after V is trimmed by 2 bases and J by 5 bases. According to the germline V gene, CDR1 reads SGHTA and CDR2 reads FQGTGA. The sequencing machine was an Illumina NovaSeq 6000. cDNA libraries for TCRalpha and TCRbeta were prepared by 5'RACE using constant-segment primers, with sample barcodes and unique molecular identifiers added. RNA was extracted from every sample with Trizol reagent. The libraries were amplified in two PCR steps, and the second step added a second sample barcode and Illumina TruSeq adapters. Libraries were sequenced on an Illumina NovaSeq with 2 x 150 bp paired-end reads. Under the source paper's analysis protocol: Demultiplexing of reads and collapsing into UMI-guided consensus sequences were performed with migec v1.2.7. Using mixcr v2.1.11, the UMI consensuses were aligned to TRA and TRB V and J templates and assembled into clonotypes. Clonotypes were classified as expanded or contracted when called significant by both edgeR and NoisET, with noise models trained on biological replicates. For edgeR calls, a false discovery rate-adjusted p below 0.01 and a log2 fold-change threshold of 1 were applied. As an exploratory analysis of dynamics, max-normalized trajectories of the 1000 most abundant clonotypes were examined with PCA combined with hierarchical clustering. Separately sequenced CD4+ and CD8+ repertoires were used to assign the CD4 or CD8 phenotype of responding clones. TCRdb reanalyzed the raw reads on its own, using fastp at Q25 for trimming and MiXCR for clone calling, and kept in-frame beta chains. Records with the same CDR3 protein are collapsed into one entry carrying the most frequent genes and DNA. Clone size and V and J calls follow TCRdb, not the original study. The sample table holds 400,000 or so distinct CDR3 sequences, of which about 19% were seen once. The ten largest clones take up 7.5% to 9.5% of the sample.

Material: PBMCs or a T cell subset sorted from them (not recorded which). The rearrangement joined TRBV7-3 to TRBJ2-2, with an unclear D gene assignment. The sequence derives from an adult woman who had mild COVID-19 (a few samples of this study predate the infection). The sample titles of this study are shuffled in the database, so cell type and time point are left out; the donor was told from shared clones. The DNA is TGTGCCAGCAGCTTACGACATACCGGGGAGCTGTTTTTT. Its product reads: CASSLRHTGELFF.